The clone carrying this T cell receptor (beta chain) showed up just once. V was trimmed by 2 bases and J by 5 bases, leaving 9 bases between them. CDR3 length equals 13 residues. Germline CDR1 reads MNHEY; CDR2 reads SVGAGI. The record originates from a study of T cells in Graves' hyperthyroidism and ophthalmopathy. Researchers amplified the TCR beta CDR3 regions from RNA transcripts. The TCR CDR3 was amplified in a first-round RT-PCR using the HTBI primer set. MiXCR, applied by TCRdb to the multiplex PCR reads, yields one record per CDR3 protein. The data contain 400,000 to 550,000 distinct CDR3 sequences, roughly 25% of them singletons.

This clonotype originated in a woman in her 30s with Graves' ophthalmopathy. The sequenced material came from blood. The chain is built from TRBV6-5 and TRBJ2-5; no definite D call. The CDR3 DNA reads TGTGCCAGCAGTTACAAGGGTCGGGAGACCCAGTACTTC. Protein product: CASSYKGRETQYF.